This TCR beta chain derives from a study of T cells expressing NK-cell markers. At the level of the study: HCMV serostatus: seven of eight sequenced donors positive, one negative.

CDR1 is DFQATT, CDR2 SNEGSKA, per germline (reference sequence). This CDR3 has 12 amino acids. TCRdb re-analyzed the 5' RACE reads; it lists each CDR3 protein once, without DNA. This listing includes roughly 450,000 distinct CDR3 sequences. This clonotype was obtained from a woman in her 50s in good health. J is TRBJ2-1 and V is TRBV20-1; without DNA, the TCRdb call of TRBD2 cannot be checked. Sequences were obtained from blood T cells: a sorted CD56 or NKG2C T cell subset, CD4+ or CD8+ T cells, or bulk PBMC T cells (not recorded which). CDR3 sequence: CSPRVSGNEQFF.